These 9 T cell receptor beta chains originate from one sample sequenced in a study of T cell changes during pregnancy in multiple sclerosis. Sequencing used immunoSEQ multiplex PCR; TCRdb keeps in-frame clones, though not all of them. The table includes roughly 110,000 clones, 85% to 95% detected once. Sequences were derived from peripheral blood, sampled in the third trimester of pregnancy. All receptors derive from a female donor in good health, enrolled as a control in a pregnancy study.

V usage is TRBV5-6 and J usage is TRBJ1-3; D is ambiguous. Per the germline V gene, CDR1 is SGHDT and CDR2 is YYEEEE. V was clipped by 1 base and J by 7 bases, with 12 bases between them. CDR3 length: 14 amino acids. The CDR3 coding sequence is TGTGCCAGCAGCTTGTTCCCGGAGTGGAACACCATATATTTT. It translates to CASSLFPEWNTIYF.

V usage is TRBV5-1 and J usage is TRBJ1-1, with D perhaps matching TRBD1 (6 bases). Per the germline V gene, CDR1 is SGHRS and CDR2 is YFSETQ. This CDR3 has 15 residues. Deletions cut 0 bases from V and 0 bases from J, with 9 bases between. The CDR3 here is CASSLGGQMNTEAFF. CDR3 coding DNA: TGCGCCAGCAGCTTGGGCGGACAGATGAACACTGAAGCTTTCTTT.

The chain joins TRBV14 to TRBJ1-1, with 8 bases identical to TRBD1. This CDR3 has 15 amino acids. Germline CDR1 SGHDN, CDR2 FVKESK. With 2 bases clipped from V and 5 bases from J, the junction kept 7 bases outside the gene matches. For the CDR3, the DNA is TGTGCCAGCAGCCAACAGCCAGGGGGCGGGACTGAAGCTTTCTTT. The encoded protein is CASSQQPGGGTEAFF. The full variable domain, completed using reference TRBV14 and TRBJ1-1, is EAGVTQFPSHSVIEKGQTVTLRCDPISGHDNLYWYRRVMGKEIKFLLHFVKESKQDESGMPNNRFLAERTGGTYSTLKVQPAELEDSGVYFCASSQQPGGGTEAFFGQGTRLTVV.

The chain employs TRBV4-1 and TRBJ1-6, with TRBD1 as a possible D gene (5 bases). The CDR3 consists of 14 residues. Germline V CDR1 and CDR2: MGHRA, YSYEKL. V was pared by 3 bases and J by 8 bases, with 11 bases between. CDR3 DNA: TGCGCCAGCAGCCAGGACGGGGGGGATTCACCCCTCCACTTT. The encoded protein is CASSQDGGDSPLHF.

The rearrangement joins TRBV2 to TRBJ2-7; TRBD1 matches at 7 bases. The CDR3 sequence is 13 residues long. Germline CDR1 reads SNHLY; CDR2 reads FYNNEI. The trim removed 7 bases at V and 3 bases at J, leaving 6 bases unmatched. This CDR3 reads CASTGTEIYEQYF. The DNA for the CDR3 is TGTGCCAGCACTGGGACAGAGATCTACGAGCAGTACTTC.

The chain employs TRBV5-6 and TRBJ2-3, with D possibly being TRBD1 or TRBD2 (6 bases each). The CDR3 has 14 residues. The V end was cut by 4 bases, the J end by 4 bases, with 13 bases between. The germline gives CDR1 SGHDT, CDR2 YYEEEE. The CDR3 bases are TGTGCCAGCAGCGTGGGGGGCGCGGCAGATACGCAGTATTTT. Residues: CASSVGGAADTQYF. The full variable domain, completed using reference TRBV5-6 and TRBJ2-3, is DAGVTQSPTHLIKTRGQQVTLRCSPKSGHDTVSWYQQALGQGPQFIFQYYEEEERQRGNFPDRFSGHQFPNYSSELNVNALLLGDSALYLCASSVGGAADTQYFGPGTRLTVL.

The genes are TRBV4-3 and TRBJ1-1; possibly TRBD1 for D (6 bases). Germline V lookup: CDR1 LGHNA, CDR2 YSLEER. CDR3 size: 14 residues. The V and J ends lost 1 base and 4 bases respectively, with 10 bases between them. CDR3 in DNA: TGCGCCAGCAGCCAAGTAGAACAGGGCACTGAAGCTTTCTTT. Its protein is CASSQVEQGTEAFF.

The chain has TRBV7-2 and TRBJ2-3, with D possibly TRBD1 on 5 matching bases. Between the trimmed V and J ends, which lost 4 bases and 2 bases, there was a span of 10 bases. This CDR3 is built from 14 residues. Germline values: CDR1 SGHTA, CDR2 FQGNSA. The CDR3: CASSSQGYTDTQYF. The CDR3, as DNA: TGTGCCAGCAGCTCCCAGGGCTACACAGATACGCAGTATTTT.

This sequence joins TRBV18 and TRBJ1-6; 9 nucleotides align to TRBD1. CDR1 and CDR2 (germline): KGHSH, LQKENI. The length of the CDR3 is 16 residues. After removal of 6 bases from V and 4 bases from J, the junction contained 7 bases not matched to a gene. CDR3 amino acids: CASSLATGGYNSPLHF. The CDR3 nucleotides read TGTGCCAGCTCCCTCGCGACAGGGGGATATAATTCACCCCTCCACTTT.